This T cell receptor (beta chain) originates from a study of T cells in localized non-small cell lung cancer. This CDR3 region has 15 residues. The germline gives CDR1 MNHEY, CDR2 SMNVEV (reference sequence). V shed 11 bases and J shed 0 bases, with 19 bases lying between them. The table came from immunoSEQ multiplex PCR; TCRdb's copy has only in-frame clones and leaves some out. Seen here are fewer than 35,000 clones, 78% observed once, and the top ten hold approximately 35%. The genes are TRBV27 and TRBJ1-1; D is ambiguous. The source is a male donor older than 55 with stage II squamous cell lung carcinoma. Sequences were derived from peripheral blood, sampled before any cancer treatment. The CDR3 region has the DNA TGTGCCGCTTGGAAGGCGGGATCTTTGAACACTGAAGCTTTCTTT. Translating it yields CAAWKAGSLNTEAFF.